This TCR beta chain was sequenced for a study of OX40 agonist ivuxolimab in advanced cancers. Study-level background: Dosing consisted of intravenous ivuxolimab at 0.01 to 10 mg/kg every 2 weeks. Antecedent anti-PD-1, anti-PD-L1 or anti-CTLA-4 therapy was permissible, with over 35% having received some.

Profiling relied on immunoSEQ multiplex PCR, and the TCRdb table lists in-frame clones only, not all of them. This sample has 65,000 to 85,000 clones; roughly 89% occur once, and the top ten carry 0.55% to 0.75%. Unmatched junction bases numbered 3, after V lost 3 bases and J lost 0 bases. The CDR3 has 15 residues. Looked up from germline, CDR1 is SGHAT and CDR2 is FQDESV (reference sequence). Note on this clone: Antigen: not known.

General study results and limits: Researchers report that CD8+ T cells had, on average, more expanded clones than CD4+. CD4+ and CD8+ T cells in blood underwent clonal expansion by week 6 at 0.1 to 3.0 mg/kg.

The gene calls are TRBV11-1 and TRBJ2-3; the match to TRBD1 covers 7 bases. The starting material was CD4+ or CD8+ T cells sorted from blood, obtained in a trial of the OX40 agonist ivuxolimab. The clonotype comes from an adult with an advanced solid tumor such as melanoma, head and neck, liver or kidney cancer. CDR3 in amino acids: CASSFRQGSTDTQYF. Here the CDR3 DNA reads TGTGCCAGCAGCTTCCGACAGGGTAGCACAGATACGCAGTATTTT.